The clone carrying this TCR beta chain occurred a few times. These data originate in a study of T cells of healthy individuals. MiXCR, applied by TCRdb to the 5' RACE reads, yields one record per CDR3 protein. The data hold 60,000 to 75,000 distinct CDR3 sequences, with about 17% observed a single time. With V trimmed by 5 bases and J by 2 bases, 3 bases remained unmatched. The CDR3 covers 14 residues. This chain connects TRBV12-3 or TRBV12-4 to TRBJ1-3, with TRBD1 matching over 7 bases. The sequence was obtained from a human donor in good health. The CDR3: CASSPGTAGNTIYF. Written as DNA, the CDR3 is TGTGCCAGCAGTCCCGGGACAGCTGGAAACACCATATATTTT.